The present entry profiles one T cell receptor beta chain with its context. Its antigen remains unidentified. This specimen comes from a study of cytomegalovirus exposure and HLA in healthy donors. The study ran its PCR with 60 Vbeta and 13 Jbeta primers. The method was immunoSEQ multiplex PCR; TCRdb's version includes in-frame clones alone and lacks a portion of them. The sample consists of 95,000 to 150,000 clones, 15% to 17% of them appearing once. Losses at the gene ends were 3 bases for V and 3 bases for J; bases not matched to a gene: 9. The germline V gene has CDR1 MDHEN and CDR2 SYDVKM. The CDR3 loop spans 16 amino acids. Whole-study results and caveats: The authors enumerated 150 to 200 TCR beta chains as linked to cytomegalovirus. Exclusion as indistinguishable affected some V segments, including TRBV6-2 and TRBV6-3.

The clonotype comes from a woman between 18 and 30 years old in good health and CMV-seronegative. This chain links TRBV28 with TRBJ2-7, with 9 nucleotides matching TRBD2. The specimen sequenced was PBMCs. CDR3 DNA sequence: TGTGCCAGCAGTTTTTCTGGGCTAGCGGGGAACTACGAGCAGTACTTC. Encoded protein: CASSFSGLAGNYEQYF.